Listed below are T cell receptor beta chains from one sample, sequenced in a study of shared clonotypes between healthy human individuals. Profiled with immunoSEQ multiplex PCR; TCRdb holds only in-frame clones, not every one. The data contain about 2 million clones, 95% of them singletons. Sequencing was done on a sample of naive CD4+ T cells sorted from blood. The receptors come from a young man in good health. CDR3s include the opening cysteine and the closing phenylalanine or tryptophan. The D gene is left open where the match is weak. Clone sizes are given selectively: once, few, many, or a class where the clone is expanded.

V	D	J	size	DNA	CDR3
TRBV21-1	.	TRBJ1-1	.	TGTGCCAGCAGCAAACTACCAGGGGCCTCGAACACTGAAGCTTTCTTT	CASSKLPGASNTEAFF
TRBV10-3	.	TRBJ2-3	.	TGTGCCATCAGTGAGAGACAGAACGGGGGCACAGATACGCAGTATTTT	CAISERQNGGTDTQYF
TRBV6-1	.	TRBJ1-2	.	TGTGCCATCGTCGTGGGCTATGGCTACACCTTC	CAIVVGYGYTF
TRBV30	TRBD2	TRBJ2-1	.	TGTGCCTGGAGTACGGGACTAGCGGGGACGAATGAGCAGTTCTTC	CAWSTGLAGTNEQFF
TRBV27	TRBD1	TRBJ1-6	once	TGTGCCATCTCGCAGGGGGCAAATTCACCCCTCCACTTT	CAISQGANSPLHF
TRBV27	.	TRBJ2-7	once	TGTGCCAGCAGTTTCACGTCTACCTACGAGCAGTACTTC	CASSFTSTYEQYF
TRBV6-1	.	TRBJ1-2	.	TGTGCCAGCAGTGAACTGTCGCACCGATCCTCTAACTATGGCTACACCTTC	CASSELSHRSSNYGYTF
TRBV15	TRBD1	TRBJ1-5	.	TGTGCCACCAGCAGCGGGGACAGCCGCAATCAGCCCCAGCATTTT	CATSSGDSRNQPQHF
TRBV6-1	.	TRBJ2-7	.	TGTGCCAGCCTACATGGGATCTACTCCTACGAGCAGTACTTC	CASLHGIYSYEQYF
TRBV11-2	.	TRBJ1-1	.	TGTGCCAGCAGCCAAACAGGGCCCACTGAAGCTTTCTTT	CASSQTGPTEAFF
TRBV10-3	.	TRBJ2-7	.	TGTGCCATCAGTGAGTCTGTTAGGGAATACGAGCAGTACTTC	CAISESVREYEQYF
TRBV19	.	TRBJ1-5	.	TGTGCCAGTAGTATAACGACGGATAGCAATCAGCCCCAGCATTTT	CASSITTDSNQPQHF
TRBV5-1	TRBD2	TRBJ2-3	.	TGCGCCAGCAGCTTCGATCCTAGCGGGAGAAGCACAGATACGCAGTATTTT	CASSFDPSGRSTDTQYF
TRBV5-1	.	TRBJ1-5	.	TGCGCCAGCAGCTTGGATACGGGCTCGAGTCAGCCCCAGCATTTT	CASSLDTGSSQPQHF
TRBV29-1	.	TRBJ2-7	once	TGCAGCGTTGAAGTTGATTCCTACGAGCAGTACTTC	CSVEVDSYEQYF
TRBV6-6	TRBD1	TRBJ1-1	.	TGTGCCAGCAGGACAGGGGGCGGCCTCAACACTGAAGCTTTCTTT	CASRTGGGLNTEAFF
TRBV28	TRBD1	TRBJ1-2	.	TGTGCCAGCAGCCTGGGACAGGGTCCCTATGGCTACACCTTC	CASSLGQGPYGYTF
TRBV30	.	TRBJ1-3	.	TGTGCCTGGAGTATGGGAATCGGGGGTGTAAACACCATATATTTT	CAWSMGIGGVNTIYF
TRBV10-3	TRBD2	TRBJ2-7	once	TGTGCCATAGCGGGGGGGCCAGACGAGCAGTACTTC	CAIAGGPDEQYF
TRBV10-3	.	TRBJ1-2	.	TGTGCCATCAGGAAAGGACAAATAGCTAACTATGGCTACACCTTC	CAIRKGQIANYGYTF
TRBV5-1	.	TRBJ1-2	.	TGCGCCAGCAGCTTGGAGGTGGGGTCCGGCTATGGCTACACCTTC	CASSLEVGSGYGYTF
TRBV6-1	TRBD1	TRBJ1-1	.	TGTGCCAGCAAGGACAGGGTGGGGGACACTGAAGCTTTCTTT	CASKDRVGDTEAFF
TRBV4-1	.	TRBJ1-3	.	TGCGCCAGCAGCCATACGATCGGGACCTCTGGAAACACCATATATTTT	CASSHTIGTSGNTIYF
TRBV6-1	.	TRBJ2-5	.	TGTGCCAGCACCCGAGGGGTGAGACAAGAGACCCAGTACTTC	CASTRGVRQETQYF